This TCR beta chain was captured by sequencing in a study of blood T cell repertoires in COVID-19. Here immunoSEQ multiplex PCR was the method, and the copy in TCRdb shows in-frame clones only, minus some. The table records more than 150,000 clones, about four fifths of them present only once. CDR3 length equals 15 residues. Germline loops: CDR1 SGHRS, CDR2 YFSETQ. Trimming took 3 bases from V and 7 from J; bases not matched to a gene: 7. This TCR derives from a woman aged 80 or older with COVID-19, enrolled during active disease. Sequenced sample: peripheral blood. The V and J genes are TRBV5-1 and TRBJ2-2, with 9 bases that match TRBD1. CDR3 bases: TGCGCCAGCAGCTGGTGGGACAGGGATGACGGGGAGCTGTTTTTT. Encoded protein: CASSWWDRDDGELFF.